This T cell receptor (beta chain) was retrieved from a study of T cell responses to AZD1222 COVID-19 vaccine. Per germline, CDR1 SGHTA and CDR2 FQGNSA. This CDR3 region has 15 residues. V lost 6 bases to trimming and J lost 1 base; unmatched junction nucleotides: 9. Sequencing used immunoSEQ multiplex PCR; TCRdb keeps in-frame clones, though not all of them. Here the sample spans 140,000 or so clones, approximately 91% being singletons. The sequence was collected from an adult who received the AZD1222 COVID-19 vaccine. This sample comprised peripheral blood, obtained 28 days after the second AZD1222 dose. The chain combines TRBV7-2 with TRBJ2-7; 7 nucleotides agree with TRBD2. CDR3 sequence (DNA): TGTGCCAGCAGTCAGCGGGGCGGGGCATCCTACGAGCAGTACTTC. Translation: CASSQRGGASYEQYF.